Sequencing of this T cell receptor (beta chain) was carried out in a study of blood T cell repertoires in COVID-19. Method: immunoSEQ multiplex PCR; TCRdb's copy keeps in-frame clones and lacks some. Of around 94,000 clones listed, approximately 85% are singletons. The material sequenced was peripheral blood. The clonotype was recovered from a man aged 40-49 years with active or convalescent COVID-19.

The chain's CDR3 is CSVGKGGYNEQFF. CDR3 DNA: TGCAGCGTTGGAAAGGGGGGGTACAATGAGCAGTTCTTC. The chain uses TRBV29-1 and TRBJ2-1; a weak D match, TRBD2 (7 bases). CDR1 SQVTM and CDR2 ANQGSEA come from the germline V gene. Trimming removed 4 bases from V and 4 bases from J, with 11 bases in between. This CDR3 has 13 residues.